The 29 T cell receptor beta chains presented below share a single source sample, sequenced in a study of T cells expressing NK-cell markers. Reprocessing the 5' RACE reads, TCRdb reports a single entry for every CDR3 protein and omits DNA. Seen in this sample are a few hundred thousand distinct CDR3 sequences; the ten most common clones hold around 0.42%. Material: blood T cells: a sorted CD56 or NKG2C T cell subset, CD4+ or CD8+ T cells, or bulk PBMC T cells (not recorded which). These receptor sequences come from a man in his late teens or twenties in good health.

The chain combines TRBV11-3 with TRBJ2-2; TCRdb's assignment of TRBD1 cannot be checked, as there is no DNA. The CDR3 sequence is 17 residues long. Germline assignment: CDR1 SGHNT and CDR2 YENEEA. CDR3 in amino acids: CASSLPGDRGNTGELFF.

This chain joins TRBV20-1 and TRBJ1-3. CDR1 and CDR2 (germline): DFQATT, SNEGSKA (reference sequence). The CDR3 runs 17 residues. CDR3 sequence: CSARDLDLLGPGNTIYF.

This chain connects TRBV12-3 or TRBV12-4 to TRBJ1-1. The CDR3 runs to 12 residues. The CDR3 reads CASGRGEGEAFF.

V is TRBV6-5 and J is TRBJ2-1; the D call of TRBD2 rests on TCRdb alone, since no DNA is present to check it. The CDR3 has 16 amino acids. CDR1 is MNHEY, CDR2 SVGAGI, per germline. The CDR3 sequence: CASSSPRTSGSYEQFF.

The rearrangement links TRBV20-1 to TRBJ1-5; TCRdb proposes TRBD1, but this gene call is untestable without DNA. The CDR3 sequence is 14 residues long. Germline lookup yields CDR1 DFQATT and CDR2 SNEGSKA (reference sequence). The CDR3 here is CSASRDRGRQPQHF.

The CDR3 spells CASSAGTVSFEAFF. The chain carries TRBV12-3 or TRBV12-4 and TRBJ1-1; TCRdb's assignment of TRBD1 cannot be checked, as there is no DNA. The CDR3 is 14 residues long.

The chain has TRBV12-3 or TRBV12-4 and TRBJ2-1; TCRdb calls TRBD1, which cannot be checked without DNA. The CDR3 has 17 amino acids. The CDR3 reads CASSSSGGRASYNEQFF.

The chain carries TRBV3-1 and TRBJ2-1; TCRdb outputs TRBD2, but without DNA this stays unchecked. Per germline, CDR1 LGHDT and CDR2 YNNKEL (reference sequence). This CDR3 contains 14 residues. CDR3 residues: CASSQAGRPNEQFF.

The chain joins TRBV19 to TRBJ2-1. In germline, CDR1 is LNHDA, CDR2 SQIVND (reference sequence). The CDR3 is 14 amino acids. The CDR3 here is CASRRPGLYNEQFF.

The chain uses TRBV27 and TRBJ2-3; TCRdb's D gene call, TRBD2, goes unchecked for lack of DNA. This CDR3 region has 17 residues. Germline assignment: CDR1 MNHEY and CDR2 SMNVEV (reference sequence). CDR3 sequence reads: CASSFVKGTSGTDTQYF.

The V and J genes are TRBV5-4 and TRBJ1-1; TCRdb indicates TRBD1, and absent DNA this call remains unverified. The CDR3 spans 15 residues. Germline V gene data show CDR1 as SGHNT and CDR2 as YYREEE (reference sequence). The CDR3 loop reads CASSLVGVRETEAFF.

The rearrangement links TRBV7-6 to TRBJ2-5. Germline V CDR1 and CDR2: SGHVS, FNYEAQ. This CDR3 has 13 residues. CDR3 protein: CASSFRIQETQYF.

V and J are TRBV5-3 and TRBJ1-2. TRBV5-3 is an open reading frame, and its role is uncertain. There are 12 residues in the CDR3. The CDR3 spells CARTTLNYGYTF.

V usage is TRBV20-1 and J usage is TRBJ2-1; TCRdb outputs TRBD2, but without DNA this stays unchecked. Germline V gene lookup returns CDR1 DFQATT and CDR2 SNEGSKA (reference sequence). The CDR3 spans 16 residues. CDR3 residues: CSARPKGLPSGNEQFF.

The chain links TRBV5-1 to TRBJ2-3; TCRdb reports TRBD1, a call that lacks DNA to check it against. The CDR3 length is 16 residues. Looked up from germline, CDR1 is SGHRS and CDR2 is YFSETQ. CDR3 amino acids: CASSMTGVTVLDTQYF.

The V and J genes are TRBV7-2 and TRBJ2-1; the D call of TRBD2 rests on TCRdb alone, since no DNA is present to check it. The CDR3 has 16 residues. The germline V gene encodes CDR1 SGHTA and CDR2 FQGNSA. CDR3: CASSLVESGSGNEQFF. Looking up the rest from reference TRBV7-2 and TRBJ2-1 gives the full variable domain: GAGVSQSPSNKVTEKGKDVELRCDPISGHTALYWYRQSLGQGLEFLIYFQGNSAPDKSGLPSDRFSAERTGGSVSTLTIQRTQQEDSAVYLCASSLVESGSGNEQFFGPGTRLTVL.

The rearrangement links TRBV9 to TRBJ1-3. The CDR3 has 14 amino acids. Germline assignment: CDR1 SGDLS and CDR2 YYNGEE. The chain's CDR3 is CASSPHSPGNTIYF. The full variable domain, rest sourced from reference TRBV9 and TRBJ1-3, is DSGVTQTPKHLITATGQRVTLRCSPRSGDLSVYWYQQSLDQGLQFLIQYYNGEERAKGNILERFSAQQFPDLHSELNLSSLELGDSALYFCASSPHSPGNTIYFGEGSWLTVV.

V is TRBV10-3 and J is TRBJ2-2; TCRdb proposes TRBD2, but this gene call is untestable without DNA. The CDR3 is 15 amino acids. Germline CDR1 reads ENHRY; CDR2 reads SYGVKD. This chain's CDR3 is CAHPRLAGDTGELFF.

The rearrangement links TRBV5-1 to TRBJ1-5. There are 14 residues in the CDR3. The germline V gene encodes CDR1 SGHRS and CDR2 YFSETQ. The CDR3 loop reads CASSLGEGNQPQHF.

The chain links TRBV27 to TRBJ1-3; TCRdb returns TRBD1, unconfirmable since there is no DNA. CDR1 MNHEY and CDR2 SMNVEV come from the germline V gene (reference sequence). The CDR3 covers 13 residues. The CDR3 protein is CASRGGGGNTIYF.

The V call is TRBV20-1, the J call TRBJ1-1; TCRdb gives TRBD1 as the D gene, but with no DNA this cannot be confirmed. Germline V gives CDR1 DFQATT, CDR2 SNEGSKA (reference sequence). The CDR3 covers 15 residues. The CDR3 spells CSARDNRVGNTEAFF.

The chain is built from TRBV6-2 or TRBV6-3 and TRBJ1-3. This CDR3 region has 15 residues. CDR1 is MNHEY and CDR2 is SVGEGT in the germline V gene. The CDR3 sequence is CASSTARSLGNTIYF.

V and J are TRBV9 and TRBJ2-2; the TCRdb D gene call, TRBD2, has no DNA to confirm it. The CDR3 is made up of 18 amino acids. CDR1 and CDR2 (germline): SGDLS, YYNGEE. The CDR3 spells CASSVGLAGDSYTGELFF.

The V call is TRBV5-1, the J call TRBJ2-3; there is no DNA to check the TCRdb D call of TRBD1. The CDR3 runs to 16 residues. In germline, CDR1 is SGHRS, CDR2 YFSETQ. The CDR3 loop reads CASSLHRGQGPDTQYF.

The gene calls are TRBV12-3 or TRBV12-4 and TRBJ1-3; with no DNA, the TCRdb D assignment of TRBD1 cannot be verified. The CDR3 loop spans 14 amino acids. CDR3: CASTPGAVGNTIYF.

This rearrangement joins TRBV7-9 to TRBJ2-1; lacking DNA, the TRBD2 call made by TCRdb goes unchecked. Germline V CDR1 and CDR2: SEHNR, FQNEAQ (reference sequence). This CDR3 has 14 residues. The CDR3 sequence is CASSLWTSVHEQFF.

The chain has TRBV29-1 and TRBJ1-2; TCRdb outputs TRBD1, but without DNA this stays unchecked. Looked up from germline, CDR1 is SQVTM and CDR2 is ANQGSEA. This CDR3 spans 11 amino acids. CDR3: CSVAGLYRYTF.

The chain combines TRBV4-3 with TRBJ1-2. The CDR3 sequence is 15 residues long. CDR1 is LGHNA and CDR2 is YSLEER in the germline V gene. The chain's CDR3 is CASSQETGRAAGYTF.

This chain joins TRBV5-1 and TRBJ2-5; as DNA is missing, the TRBD2 call by TCRdb cannot be tested. This CDR3 contains 15 residues. Germline V gene data show CDR1 as SGHRS and CDR2 as YFSETQ. The CDR3 loop reads CASSLGAFGQETQYF.